This T cell receptor beta chain was captured by sequencing in a study of shared clonotypes between healthy human individuals. The wider study: A donor's plate count was three for CD4 naive and three for CD4 memory; CD8 naive had two and CD8 memory one.

Genomic DNA of every subset was divided equally among multiple immunoSEQ plates. Each replicate PCR on the sorted subsets used 150 to 200 ng DNA (around 30,000 T cell genomes). Method: immunoSEQ multiplex PCR; TCRdb's copy keeps in-frame clones and lacks some. The table has roughly 1 million clones, around 74% seen once. The CDR3 has 16 amino acids. Unmatched junction bases numbered 7, after V lost 0 bases and J lost 8 bases. CDR1 and CDR2 from the germline V gene are WSHSY and SAAADI. The clonotype comes from a man younger than 30 in good health. The sequencing sample was made of memory CD4+ T cells sorted from blood. The subset: CD45RA-negative fraction. This rearrangement joins TRBV10-2 to TRBJ2-1, with 10 nucleotides matching TRBD2. This CDR3 reads CASSESGLAGAHEQFF. The CDR3, as DNA: TGCGCCAGCAGTGAGTCAGGGCTAGCGGGAGCCCATGAGCAGTTCTTC.